One sample yielded the 16 T cell receptor beta chains listed below, sequenced in a study of shared clonotypes between healthy human individuals. Repertoires were generated with immunoSEQ multiplex PCR, while TCRdb's copy carries only in-frame clones and drops some. The data show fewer than 3 million clones, with just under 95% seen just once and more than 0.35% held by the top ten. The sequencing input was naive CD4+ T cells from PBMCs. Indicated subset: CD45RA+ positively selected. The receptors derive from a man younger than 35 in good health. Some clones in this sample may be carry-over from other donors' samples.

The V gene is TRBV2, the J gene TRBJ2-1; 9 positions agree with TRBD2. This CDR3 is built from 15 residues. With 4 bases clipped from V and 4 bases from J, the junction kept 5 bases outside the gene matches. Per germline, CDR1 SNHLY and CDR2 FYNNEI. CDR3 region: CASSVAGADYNEQFF. Written as DNA, the CDR3 is TGTGCCAGCAGTGTAGCGGGAGCGGATTACAATGAGCAGTTCTTC. The complete variable domain, with remaining parts taken from reference TRBV2 and TRBJ2-1, reads EPEVTQTPSHQVTQMGQEVILRCVPISNHLYFYWYRQILGQKVEFLVSFYNNEISEKSEIFDDQFSVERPDGSNFTLKIRSTKLEDSAMYFCASSVAGADYNEQFFGPGTRLTVL.

The V call is TRBV25-1, the J call TRBJ2-7; a possible D gene is TRBD2 (5 bases). The CDR3 is 12 amino acids. Trimming took off 5 bases at V and 6 bases at J, with 11 bases between the two ends. Germline loops: CDR1 MGHDK, CDR2 SYGVNS. The chain's CDR3 is CASSPFGIEQYF. Here the CDR3 DNA reads TGTGCCAGCAGTCCTTTCGGGATCGAGCAGTACTTC.

The chain is built from TRBV7-9 and TRBJ1-1; D is ambiguous. V was cut by 6 bases and J by 3 bases, with 11 bases left in between. The CDR3 extends over 13 amino acids. Germline lookup yields CDR1 SEHNR and CDR2 FQNEAQ (reference sequence). CDR3 sequence (DNA): TGTGCCAGCAGTTTACGTTGGGACACTGAAGCTTTCTTT. This translates into CASSLRWDTEAFF.

The sample holds a few counts of this clone. This chain joins TRBV4-1 and TRBJ1-1; D is ambiguous. This CDR3 is 14 amino acids long. CDR1 is MGHRA, CDR2 YSYEKL, per germline. The ends were cut back, 0 bases at V and 7 bases at J, with 12 bases in the middle. CDR3 protein: CASSQDRVSGEAFF. In DNA form, the CDR3 reads TGCGCCAGCAGCCAAGATAGGGTCTCAGGTGAAGCTTTCTTT.

In regard to this clone: Other DNA sequences from this sample encode an identical CDR3 as well. The chain couples TRBV19 to TRBJ1-5; no clear D gene. The CDR3 contains 12 residues. V was clipped by 5 bases and J by 1 base, with 3 bases between them. CDR1 is LNHDA, CDR2 SQIVND, per germline (reference sequence). The CDR3 sequence is CASSPSNQPQHF. CDR3 DNA: TGTGCCAGTAGTCCCAGCAATCAGCCCCAGCATTTT.

This clone was recorded once. The V call is TRBV29-1, the J call TRBJ2-1, with 8 bases that match TRBD2. Germline V gene sequence: CDR1 SQVTM, CDR2 ANQGSEA. This CDR3 is built from 11 residues. The V gene end was trimmed by 4 bases and the J gene end by 9 bases; junction bases not matched to a gene: 2. The CDR3 reads CSVVGRVEQFF. The CDR3 nucleotides read TGCAGCGTTGTCGGGAGGGTTGAGCAGTTCTTC.

This CDR3 is CASSLGGGADYGYTF. DNA for the CDR3: TGTGCCAGCAGCTTAGGAGGGGGGGCCGACTATGGCTACACCTTC. V gene TRBV7-8 combines with J gene TRBJ1-2, with D perhaps TRBD1 (6 bases). The germline gives CDR1 SGHVS, CDR2 FQNEAQ. The CDR3 contains 15 residues. V was pared by 1 base and J by 3 bases, with 12 bases between.

The genes are TRBV7-5 and TRBJ2-2; TRBD2 is the table's D call, not checked against the DNA. TRBV7-5 is annotated as a pseudogene. The CDR3 totals 18 residues. For the CDR3, the DNA is TGTGTCAGAAGCTCACCGGGACTAGCGGGAAATAGTACCGGGGAGCTGTTTTTT. Translation gives CVRSSPGLAGNSTGELFF.

This clone was seen only once. The chain carries TRBV18 and TRBJ1-5, with 8 bases aligning to TRBD1. This CDR3 has 17 amino acids. CDR1 is KGHSH and CDR2 is LQKENI in the germline V gene. After removal of 6 bases from V and 5 bases from J, the junction contained 15 bases not matched to a gene. CDR3 sequence (DNA): TGTGCCAGCTCGCCCCCCCCCGGACAGGGAAAGGATCAGCCCCAGCATTTT. Translated, it gives CASSPPPGQGKDQPQHF. Full variable domain (remainder filled in from reference TRBV18 and TRBJ1-5): NAGVMQNPRHLVRRRGQEARLRCSPMKGHSHVYWYRQLPEEGLKFMVYLQKENIIDESGMPKERFSAEFPKEGPSILRIQQVVRGDSAAYFCASSPPPGQGKDQPQHFGDGTRLSIL.

The chain carries TRBV6-1 and TRBJ1-2; 9 bases line up with TRBD1. With 4 bases clipped from V and 6 bases from J, the junction kept 3 bases outside the gene matches. The CDR3 extends over 13 amino acids. From germline, CDR1 is MNHNS and CDR2 SASEGT. The CDR3 reads CASSGGQGDGYTF. DNA of the CDR3: TGTGCCAGCAGTGGGGGACAGGGAGATGGCTACACCTTC.

The chain joins TRBV4-1 to TRBJ1-4; no definite D call. Germline CDR1 is MGHRA and CDR2 is YSYEKL. The CDR3 loop spans 15 amino acids. Deletions cut 3 bases from V and 7 bases from J, with 15 bases between. The CDR3 protein is CASSHPARGIEKLFF. The CDR3, as DNA: TGCGCCAGCAGCCACCCGGCCCGGGGAATTGAAAAACTGTTTTTT.

The chain has TRBV6-5 and TRBJ2-6; D gene ambiguous. Trimming shortened V by 8 bases and J by 2 bases, and 4 bases separated the two germline ends. The CDR3 has 12 residues. Germline assignment: CDR1 MNHEY and CDR2 SVGAGI. The CDR3 DNA reads TGTGCCAGCCGAGCTGGGGCCAACGTCCTGACTTTC. Protein: CASRAGANVLTF.

The chain carries TRBV6-5 and TRBJ2-2, with 10 bases fitting TRBD1. The trim removed 6 bases at V and 3 bases at J, leaving 4 bases unmatched. The CDR3 is made up of 15 amino acids. The germline V gene encodes CDR1 MNHEY and CDR2 SVGAGI. The CDR3 DNA reads as TGTGCCAGCAGCCCCGGGACAGGGGACACCGGGGAGCTGTTTTTT. This sequence encodes CASSPGTGDTGELFF.

The chain combines TRBV6-5 with TRBJ2-2; D is ambiguous. V was trimmed by 7 bases and J by 6 bases, leaving 9 bases between them. The CDR3 spans 12 residues. CDR1 is MNHEY, CDR2 SVGAGI, per germline. For the CDR3, the DNA is TGTGCCAGCAATATAGGTCCCGGGGAGCTGTTTTTT. Protein: CASNIGPGELFF.

This clone was observed a single time. The gene calls are TRBV2 and TRBJ2-4; 8 bases fit TRBD1. V lost 3 bases and J lost 4; bases outside the gene matches: 5. Germline CDR1 and CDR2: SNHLY and FYNNEI. The CDR3 is 15 residues long. CDR3 coding DNA: TGTGCCAGCAGTGACGGACAGGGTAGAAAAAACATTCAGTACTTC. Its protein product is CASSDGQGRKNIQYF.

The genes are TRBV28 and TRBJ2-7; D not certain. Germline V gives CDR1 MDHEN, CDR2 SYDVKM. The CDR3 is 15 amino acids. Trimming left V 7 bases short and J 5 bases short, with 21 bases between. CDR3 sequence (DNA): TGTGCCAGCACCCCCCCAAACGGGTCTCCCGACGAGCAGTACTTC. It codes for CASTPPNGSPDEQYF.